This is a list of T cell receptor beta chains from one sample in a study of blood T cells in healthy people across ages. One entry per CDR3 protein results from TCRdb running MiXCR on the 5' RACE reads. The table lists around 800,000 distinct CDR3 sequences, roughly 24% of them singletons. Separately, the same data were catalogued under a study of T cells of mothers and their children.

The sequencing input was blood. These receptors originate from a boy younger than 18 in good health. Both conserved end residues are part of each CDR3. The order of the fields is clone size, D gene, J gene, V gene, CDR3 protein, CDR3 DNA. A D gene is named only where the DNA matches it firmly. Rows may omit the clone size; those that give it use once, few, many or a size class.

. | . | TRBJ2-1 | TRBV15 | CATSRDLRSRANNEQFF | TGTGCCACCAGCAGAGATCTCAGATCACGCGCGAACAATGAGCAGTTCTTC
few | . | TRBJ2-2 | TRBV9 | CASSVDPGELFF | TGTGCCAGCAGCGTAGACCCCGGGGAGCTGTTTTTT
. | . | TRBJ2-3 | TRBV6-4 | CASSDVISTDTQYF | TGTGCCAGCAGTGACGTTATAAGCACAGATACGCAGTATTTT
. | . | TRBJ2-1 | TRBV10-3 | CANPGSSRLPGNEQFF | TGTGCCAACCCGGGGTCCAGCCGTCTCCCGGGCAATGAGCAGTTCTTC
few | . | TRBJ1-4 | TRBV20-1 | CSARDSTGEKLFF | TGCAGTGCTAGAGATTCCACGGGTGAAAAACTGTTTTTT
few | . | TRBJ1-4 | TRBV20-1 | CSARGPNGQLNEKLFF | TGCAGTGCTAGAGGGCCCAACGGACAGCTTAATGAAAAACTGTTTTTT
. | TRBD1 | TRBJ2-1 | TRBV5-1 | CASSLDTGQADSEQFF | TGCGCCAGCAGCCTGGATACGGGACAGGCAGACAGTGAGCAGTTCTTC
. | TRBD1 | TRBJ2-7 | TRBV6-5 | CASSYSGTGGDEQYF | TGTGCCAGCAGTTACTCGGGGACAGGGGGCGACGAGCAGTACTTC
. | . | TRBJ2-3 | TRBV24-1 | CATSDPSGADTQYF | TGTGCCACCAGTGATCCCTCGGGGGCAGATACGCAGTATTTT
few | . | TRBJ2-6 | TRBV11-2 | CASSLSFSSGANVLTF | TGTGCCAGCAGCTTATCCTTTAGCTCTGGGGCCAACGTCCTGACTTTC
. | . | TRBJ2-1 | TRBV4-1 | CASSQDRVGYNEQFF | TGCGCCAGCAGCCAAGACAGGGTAGGGTACAATGAGCAGTTCTTC
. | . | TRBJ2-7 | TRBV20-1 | CSARGTASYEQYF | TGCAGTGCTAGAGGGACGGCCTCCTACGAGCAGTACTTC
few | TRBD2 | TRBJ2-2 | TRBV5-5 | CASSLAVGTSGNTGELFF | TGTGCCAGCAGCTTGGCCGTTGGGACTAGCGGCAACACCGGGGAGCTGTTTTTT
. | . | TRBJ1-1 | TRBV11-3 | CASSLDRHTEAFF | TGTGCCAGCAGCTTAGATAGGCACACTGAAGCTTTCTTT
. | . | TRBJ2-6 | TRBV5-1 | CASSSPNSGANVLTF | TGCGCCAGCAGCTCACCCAACTCTGGGGCCAACGTCCTGACTTTC
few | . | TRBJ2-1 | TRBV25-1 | CASSEWGTHHNEQFF | TGTGCCAGCAGTGAATGGGGGACGCATCACAATGAGCAGTTCTTC
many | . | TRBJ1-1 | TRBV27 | CASSSGLEAEAFF | TGTGCCAGCTCCTCCGGGTTGGAGGCTGAAGCTTTCTTT
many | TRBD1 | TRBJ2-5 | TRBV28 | CASSYGTEQETQYF | TGTGCCAGCAGTTACGGGACAGAACAAGAGACCCAGTACTTC
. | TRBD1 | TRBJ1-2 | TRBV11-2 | CASSLSPTGPYGYTF | TGTGCCAGCAGCTTATCGCCGACAGGGCCCTATGGCTACACCTTC
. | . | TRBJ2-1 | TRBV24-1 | CATSDSGQGRGYNEQFF | TGTGCCACCAGTGATTCAGGGCAGGGGCGGGGGTACAATGAGCAGTTCTTC
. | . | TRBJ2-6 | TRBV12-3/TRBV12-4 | CASSSLRSKERGANVLTF | TGTGCCAGCAGTTCCCTTCGGAGCAAAGAAAGGGGGGCCAACGTCCTGACTTTC
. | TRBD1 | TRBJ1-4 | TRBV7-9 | CASSHPGQGGKLFF | TGTGCCAGCAGCCACCCGGGACAGGGCGGAAAACTGTTTTTT
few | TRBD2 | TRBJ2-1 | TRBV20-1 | CSASRAGGPYEQFF | TGCAGTGCTAGTCGAGCGGGGGGGCCCTATGAGCAGTTCTTC
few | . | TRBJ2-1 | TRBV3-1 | CASSPSWGFDNEQFF | TGTGCCAGCAGCCCATCTTGGGGGTTTGACAATGAGCAGTTCTTC
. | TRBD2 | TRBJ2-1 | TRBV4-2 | CASSHWSAGNNEQFF | TGTGCCAGCAGCCATTGGTCAGCGGGAAACAATGAGCAGTTCTTC
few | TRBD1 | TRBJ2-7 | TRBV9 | CASSVESGGPYEQYF | TGTGCCAGCAGCGTAGAATCAGGGGGCCCCTACGAGCAGTACTTC
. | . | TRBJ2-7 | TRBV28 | CASSPPPGQGDYEQYF | TGTGCCAGCAGCCCGCCTCCGGGACAAGGGGACTACGAGCAGTACTTC
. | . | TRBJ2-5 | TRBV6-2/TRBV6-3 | CASSLGPPYQETQYF | TGTGCCAGCAGTTTGGGCCCCCCCTACCAAGAGACCCAGTACTTC
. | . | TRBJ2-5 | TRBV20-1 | CSARDPAGLQETQYF | TGCAGTGCTAGAGACCCAGCGGGCCTCCAAGAGACCCAGTACTTC
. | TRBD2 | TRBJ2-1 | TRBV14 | CASSLQLAGTYNEQFF | TGTGCCAGCAGCCTTCAACTAGCGGGGACCTACAATGAGCAGTTCTTC
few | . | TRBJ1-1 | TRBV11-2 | CASSLGIKNTEAFF | TGTGCCAGCAGCTTAGGGATCAAGAACACTGAAGCTTTCTTT